This T cell receptor (beta chain) was documented in a study of identical twins. Notes on the study in general: Models underestimated TCR alpha sharing (out-of-frame) in monozygotic twins. Zero-insertion analyses might be partly confounded by invariant T cells like MAIT and iNKT.

This clonotype was observed a handful of times. Antigen specificity is unknown. MiXCR was run by TCRdb on the 5' RACE reads, yielding one entry per CDR3 protein. The table has about 890,000 distinct CDR3 sequences, over 9% seen once; the top ten hold around 1.5%. Germline CDR1 MNHEY, CDR2 SVGAGI. The CDR3 loop spans 14 amino acids. V lost 2 bases to trimming and J lost 2 bases, with 8 bases between them. These records were also assigned to another study, of yellow fever vaccine responses in identical twins.

The sequence was collected from a woman under 30 in good health. This sequence joins TRBV6-5 and TRBJ2-3; no clear D. What was sequenced was PBMCs. The CDR3 nucleotides read TGTGCCAGCAGTTACCTTGGGAACACAGATACGCAGTATTTT. Its protein product is CASSYLGNTDTQYF.